This is a list of T cell receptor beta chains from one sample in a study of T-cell memory formation after mild COVID-19. Each CDR3 protein is one row after TCRdb ran MiXCR on the 5' RACE reads. Seen here are roughly 99,000 distinct CDR3 sequences, approximately 15% observed once, and the top ten hold about 39%. Sequencing was carried out using PBMCs or a T cell subset sorted from them (not recorded which). These receptors were obtained from a man younger than 30 who had mild COVID-19 (a few samples of this study predate the infection). Cell type and time point are not known. CDR3s include the opening cysteine and the closing phenylalanine or tryptophan. Each record gives: CDR3 protein, CDR3 DNA, D gene, J gene, V gene, clone size. A D gene is named only where the DNA matches it firmly. For some rows the clone size is stated as once, few or many, or as a class when expanded; others skip it.

cdr3_aa: CASSYYSEQFF; cdr3_nt: TGTGCCAGCAGTTACTATTCTGAGCAGTTCTTC; d_call: -; j_call: TRBJ2-1; v_call: TRBV6-2/TRBV6-3; clone_size: -
cdr3_aa: CASSPTGGETYEQYF; cdr3_nt: TGTGCCAGCAGCCCAACGGGGGGCGAAACCTACGAGCAGTACTTC; d_call: -; j_call: TRBJ2-7; v_call: TRBV7-2; clone_size: -
cdr3_aa: CASRPTSGAYNEQFF; cdr3_nt: TGTGCCAGCAGGCCAACTAGCGGGGCATACAATGAGCAGTTCTTC; d_call: TRBD2; j_call: TRBJ2-1; v_call: TRBV12-3/TRBV12-4; clone_size: few
cdr3_aa: CASTIVAGGDTEAFF; cdr3_nt: TGTGCCAGCACCATAGTGGCAGGGGGGGACACTGAAGCTTTCTTT; d_call: TRBD1; j_call: TRBJ1-1; v_call: TRBV7-2; clone_size: -
cdr3_aa: CASSYKGLNEQYF; cdr3_nt: TGTGCCAGCAGTTACAAAGGGCTGAACGAGCAGTACTTC; d_call: -; j_call: TRBJ2-7; v_call: TRBV6-2/TRBV6-3; clone_size: -
cdr3_aa: CASSLGAGELETQYF; cdr3_nt: TGTGCCAGCAGCCTCGGTGCGGGGGAATTAGAGACCCAGTACTTC; d_call: TRBD2; j_call: TRBJ2-5; v_call: TRBV7-8; clone_size: many
cdr3_aa: CASSPTVYEQYF; cdr3_nt: TGTGCCAGCAGTCCGACAGTCTACGAGCAGTACTTC; d_call: -; j_call: TRBJ2-7; v_call: TRBV6-2/TRBV6-3; clone_size: -
cdr3_aa: CASSFSTTGELFF; cdr3_nt: TGTGCCAGCAGCTTCTCTACGACCGGGGAGCTGTTTTTT; d_call: -; j_call: TRBJ2-2; v_call: TRBV5-6; clone_size: few
cdr3_aa: CASSQPGPWGYEQYF; cdr3_nt: TGTGCCAGCAGTCAGCCGGGCCCCTGGGGTTACGAGCAGTACTTC; d_call: -; j_call: TRBJ2-7; v_call: TRBV2; clone_size: few
cdr3_aa: CASSQDRGRISSGANVLTF; cdr3_nt: TGCGCCAGCAGCCAAGATCGGGGTCGTATAAGCTCTGGGGCCAACGTCCTGACTTTC; d_call: -; j_call: TRBJ2-6; v_call: TRBV4-1; clone_size: -
cdr3_aa: CSVDSGTGSQPQHF; cdr3_nt: TGCAGCGTTGATTCGGGGACAGGGAGTCAGCCCCAGCATTTT; d_call: TRBD1; j_call: TRBJ1-5; v_call: TRBV29-1; clone_size: -
cdr3_aa: CASKHHEDTEAFF; cdr3_nt: TGTGCCAGCAAGCATCACGAAGACACTGAAGCTTTCTTT; d_call: -; j_call: TRBJ1-1; v_call: TRBV6-5; clone_size: -
cdr3_aa: CASRGVEAFF; cdr3_nt: TGTGCCAGCCGGGGGGTTGAAGCTTTCTTT; d_call: -; j_call: TRBJ1-1; v_call: TRBV6-1; clone_size: few
cdr3_aa: CAISEGQGAYNEQFF; cdr3_nt: TGTGCCATCAGTGAGGGACAGGGGGCGTACAATGAGCAGTTCTTC; d_call: TRBD1; j_call: TRBJ2-1; v_call: TRBV10-3; clone_size: few
cdr3_aa: CASSADIPVGRPQHF; cdr3_nt: TGTGCCAGCAGCGCCGACATCCCGGTGGGGCGGCCCCAGCATTTT; d_call: -; j_call: TRBJ1-5; v_call: TRBV7-9; clone_size: many
cdr3_aa: CASSQDIARSGNTIYF; cdr3_nt: TGCGCCAGCAGCCAAGATATAGCTCGCTCTGGAAACACCATATATTTT; d_call: -; j_call: TRBJ1-3; v_call: TRBV4-3; clone_size: many
cdr3_aa: CASSQGPGATYEQYF; cdr3_nt: TGCGCCAGCAGCCAAGGCCCCGGGGCCACCTACGAGCAGTACTTC; d_call: -; j_call: TRBJ2-7; v_call: TRBV4-1; clone_size: few
cdr3_aa: CASSELAGAADTQYF; cdr3_nt: TGTGCCAGCAGCGAACTAGCGGGGGCTGCAGATACGCAGTATTTT; d_call: TRBD2; j_call: TRBJ2-3; v_call: TRBV7-3; clone_size: -
cdr3_aa: CASSPMGVGEAFF; cdr3_nt: TGTGCCAGCAGCCCCATGGGGGTTGGGGAAGCTTTCTTT; d_call: -; j_call: TRBJ1-1; v_call: TRBV7-3; clone_size: -
cdr3_aa: CASGRRGLDNEQFF; cdr3_nt: TGTGCCAGTGGGCGGCGGGGGTTGGACAATGAGCAGTTCTTC; d_call: TRBD2; j_call: TRBJ2-1; v_call: TRBV6-1; clone_size: -
cdr3_aa: CASSLGQARRSPLTNEQFF; cdr3_nt: TGTGCCAGCAGCTTAGGACAGGCCCGACGCTCACCGCTCACTAATGAGCAGTTCTTC; d_call: TRBD1; j_call: TRBJ2-1; v_call: TRBV5-8; clone_size: -
cdr3_aa: CASSAIATEETQYF; cdr3_nt: TGTGCCAGCAGCGCGATCGCGACCGAAGAGACCCAGTACTTC; d_call: -; j_call: TRBJ2-5; v_call: TRBV25-1; clone_size: many
cdr3_aa: CASSIGEDTDTQYF; cdr3_nt: TGTGCCAGCAGCATCGGGGAGGACACAGATACGCAGTATTTT; d_call: -; j_call: TRBJ2-3; v_call: TRBV12-3/TRBV12-4; clone_size: -
cdr3_aa: CASSFNSVRHQPQHF; cdr3_nt: TGTGCCAGCAGTTTCAATTCAGTGCGGCATCAGCCCCAGCATTTT; d_call: -; j_call: TRBJ1-5; v_call: TRBV28; clone_size: -
cdr3_aa: CASTKRGGRNEQFF; cdr3_nt: TGTGCCAGCACCAAACGGGGGGGCCGGAATGAGCAGTTCTTC; d_call: TRBD2; j_call: TRBJ2-1; v_call: TRBV28; clone_size: few